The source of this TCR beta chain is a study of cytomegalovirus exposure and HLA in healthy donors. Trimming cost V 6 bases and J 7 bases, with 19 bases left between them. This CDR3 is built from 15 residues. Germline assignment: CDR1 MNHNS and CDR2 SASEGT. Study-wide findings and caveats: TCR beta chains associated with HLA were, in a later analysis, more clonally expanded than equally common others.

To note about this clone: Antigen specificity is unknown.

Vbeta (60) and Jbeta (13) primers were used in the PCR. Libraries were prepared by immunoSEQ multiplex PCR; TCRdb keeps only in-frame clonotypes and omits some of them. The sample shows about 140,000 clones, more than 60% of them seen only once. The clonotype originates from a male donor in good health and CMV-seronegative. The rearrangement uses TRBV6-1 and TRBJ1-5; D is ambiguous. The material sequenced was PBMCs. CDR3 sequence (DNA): TGTGCCAGCAGACTGGGAGGACCGCTGGGGCAGCCCCAGCATTTT. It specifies CASRLGGPLGQPQHF.